The clone carrying this T cell receptor beta chain showed up just a few times. The data derive from a study of cytomegalovirus exposure and HLA in healthy donors. For the study at large: Prior work identified under 130 million unique TCR beta sequences in about 179 million T cells.

Vbeta (60) and Jbeta (13) primers were used in the PCR. This table comes from immunoSEQ multiplex PCR, and its TCRdb copy is limited to in-frame clones, with some not included. This table holds 150,000 to 200,000 clones, around 88% found once. Sequencing was performed on PBMCs. The receptor's source is a man aged 35 to 55 in good health and CMV-seropositive.

In nucleotides, the CDR3 is TGTGCCATCAGGATAGCAGCGGAAAGCTCCTACGAGCAGTACTTC. Translation gives CAIRIAAESSYEQYF. The rearrangement links TRBV10-3 to TRBJ2-7; D may be TRBD2 (5 bases). The CDR3 runs to 15 residues. Trimming left V 6 bases short and J 0 bases short, with 15 bases between. The germline CDR1 and CDR2 sequences are ENHRY and SYGVKD.